What follows describes a single T cell receptor (beta chain). As yet, its antigen is unknown. These data belong to a study of cytomegalovirus exposure and HLA in healthy donors. General study results and limits: HLA restriction was apparent for most CMV-associated TCR beta chains in a later analysis. The productive fraction for most TCR beta V segments was about 87% or about 30% in an earlier analysis. For most TCR sequences rarity was the rule, although some public TCRs occurred in many donors.

With 60 Vbeta and 13 Jbeta primers, the PCR was carried out. Profiled with immunoSEQ multiplex PCR; TCRdb holds only in-frame clones, not every one. The sample holds approximately 240,000 clones; approximately 90% are singletons and the top ten take 0.95% to 1.1%. The sample was PBMCs. This sequence was found in a woman younger than 35 in good health and CMV-seronegative.

The CDR3 here is CASSRLGTGFSGSLYEQYF. The CDR3, as DNA: TGTGCCAGCAGCCGTCTCGGGACAGGTTTTAGCGGGAGCTTGTACGAGCAGTACTTC. This chain links TRBV13 with TRBJ2-7; possible D gene TRBD2, 9 bases. The CDR3 is made up of 19 amino acids. The V end was cut by 5 bases, the J end by 4 bases, with 30 bases between. Germline V gene lookup returns CDR1 PRHDT and CDR2 FYEKMQ (reference sequence).